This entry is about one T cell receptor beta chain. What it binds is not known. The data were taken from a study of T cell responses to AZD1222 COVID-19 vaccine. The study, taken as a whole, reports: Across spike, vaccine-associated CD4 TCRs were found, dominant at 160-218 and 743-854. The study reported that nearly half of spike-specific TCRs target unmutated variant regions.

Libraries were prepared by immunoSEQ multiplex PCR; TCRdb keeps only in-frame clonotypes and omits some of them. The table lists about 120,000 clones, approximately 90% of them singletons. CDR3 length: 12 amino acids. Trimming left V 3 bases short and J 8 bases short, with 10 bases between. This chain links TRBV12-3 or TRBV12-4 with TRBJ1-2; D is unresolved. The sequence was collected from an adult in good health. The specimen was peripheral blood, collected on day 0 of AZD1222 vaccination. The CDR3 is CASSFTYPGYTF. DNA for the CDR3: TGTGCCAGCAGTTTTACCTACCCCGGCTACACCTTC.